This T cell receptor (beta chain) was identified in a study of blood T cell repertoires in COVID-19. On the study more broadly: From the United States, Italy and Spain came samples of acute and convalescent COVID-19.

This CDR3 has 15 residues. After removal of 4 bases from V and 5 bases from J, the junction contained 6 bases not matched to a gene. The germline V gene encodes CDR1 SGHDN and CDR2 FVKESK. The protocol was immunoSEQ multiplex PCR, while the TCRdb copy is restricted to in-frame clones and leaves out a portion. The repertoire holds approximately 380,000 clones, with 88% as singletons. Participants came from roughly 25 US areas, aged roughly 18 to 100 years. The sequence was collected from a woman between 18 and 29 years old who had recovered from COVID-19. The chain employs TRBV14 and TRBJ2-2; 8 nucleotides match TRBD1. The material sequenced was PBMCs or T cells enriched from blood (not recorded which). DNA for the CDR3: TGTGCCAGCAGCCCGGGGACAGGACGGACCGGGGAGCTGTTTTTT. It yields the protein CASSPGTGRTGELFF.